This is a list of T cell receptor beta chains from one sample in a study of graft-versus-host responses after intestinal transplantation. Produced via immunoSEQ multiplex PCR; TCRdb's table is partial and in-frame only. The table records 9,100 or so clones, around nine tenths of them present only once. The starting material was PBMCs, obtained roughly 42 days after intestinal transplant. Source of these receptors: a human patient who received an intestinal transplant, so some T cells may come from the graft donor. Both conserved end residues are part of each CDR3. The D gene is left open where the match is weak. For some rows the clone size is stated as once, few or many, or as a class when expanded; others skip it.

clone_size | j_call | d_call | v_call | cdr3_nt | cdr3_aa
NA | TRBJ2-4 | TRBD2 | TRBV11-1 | TGTGCCAGCAGCCAAGGACTAGCGGGAGGGAACATTCAGTACTTC | CASSQGLAGGNIQYF
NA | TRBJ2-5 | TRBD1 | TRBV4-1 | TGCGCCAGCAGCCATAACACAGGGGCCCAAGAGACCCAGTACTTC | CASSHNTGAQETQYF
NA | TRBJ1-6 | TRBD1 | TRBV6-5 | TGTGCCAGCAGCTTACAGGGGGATAATTCACCCCTCCACTTT | CASSLQGDNSPLHF
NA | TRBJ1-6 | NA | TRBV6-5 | TGTGCCAGCAGTTACTCGATCCGGGGCTATAATTCACCCCTCCACTTT | CASSYSIRGYNSPLHF
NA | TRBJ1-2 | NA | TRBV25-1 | TGTGCCAGCAGTGGCCCGCAGGGGACGGACTATGGCTACACCTTC | CASSGPQGTDYGYTF
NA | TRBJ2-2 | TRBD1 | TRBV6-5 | TGTGCCAGCCGGACAGGGGGCGACACCGGGGAGCTGTTTTTT | CASRTGGDTGELFF
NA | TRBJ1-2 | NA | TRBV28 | TGTGCCAGCAGTTTAGGCCGCAACTATGGCTACACCTTC | CASSLGRNYGYTF
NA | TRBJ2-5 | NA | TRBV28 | TGTGCCAGCAGTTTATGGGCTAGTCGGAAAGAGACCCAGTACTTC | CASSLWASRKETQYF
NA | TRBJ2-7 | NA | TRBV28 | TGTGCCAGCAGTTTCGGCCTCCCTCCCCGTCAGGGACCGTCCTACGAGCAGTACTTC | CASSFGLPPRQGPSYEQYF
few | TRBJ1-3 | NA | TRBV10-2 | TGCGCCAGATCCCTTAGGCCCTCTGGAAACACCATATATTTT | CARSLRPSGNTIYF
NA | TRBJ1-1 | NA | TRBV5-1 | TGCGCCAGCAGCTTGGGCATACCCACTGAAGCTTTCTTT | CASSLGIPTEAFF
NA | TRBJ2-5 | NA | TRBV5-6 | TGTGCCAGCAGCTTGGACTGGAAACAAGAGACCCAGTACTTC | CASSLDWKQETQYF
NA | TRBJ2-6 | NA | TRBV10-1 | TGCGCCAGCAGTCGAGAGCAAAGTCGGGCCAACGTCCTGACTTTC | CASSREQSRANVLTF
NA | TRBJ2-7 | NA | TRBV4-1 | TGCGCCAGCAGCCAAGATTTTGGGTACCCCTACGAGCAGTACTTC | CASSQDFGYPYEQYF
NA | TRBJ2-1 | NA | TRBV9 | TGTGCCAGCAGCGTAGGGGAGGGGGGAGTCAATGAGCAGTTCTTC | CASSVGEGGVNEQFF
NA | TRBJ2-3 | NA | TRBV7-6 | TGTGCCAGCAGCTTAGCTCCCGGGACAGATCCCGGGGGAGCAGATACGCAGTATTTT | CASSLAPGTDPGGADTQYF
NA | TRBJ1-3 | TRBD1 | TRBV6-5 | TGTGCCAGCAGTTTCGCCCCGGACAGGGGCGGAAACACCATATATTTT | CASSFAPDRGGNTIYF
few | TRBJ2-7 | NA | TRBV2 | TGTGCCAGCAGTGAAACGGGGACTTCCTACGAGCAGTACTTC | CASSETGTSYEQYF
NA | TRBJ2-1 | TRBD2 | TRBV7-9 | TGTGCCAGCAGCCCTCTTAGCGGGACTGAGCAGTTCTTC | CASSPLSGTEQFF
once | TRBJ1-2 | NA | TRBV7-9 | TGTGCCAGCAGCTTAGACGGACCAGGGTCCTATGGCTACACCTTC | CASSLDGPGSYGYTF
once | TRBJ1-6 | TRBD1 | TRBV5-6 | TGTGCCAGCAGCTCGGTCCCCCGGACAGGGACGGGTTTGGATTCACCCCTCCACTTT | CASSSVPRTGTGLDSPLHF
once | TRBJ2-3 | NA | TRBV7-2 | TGTGCCAGCAGCTTCCAGGGTCTCGCAGATACGCAGTATTTT | CASSFQGLADTQYF
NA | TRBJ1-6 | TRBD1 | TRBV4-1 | TGCGCCAGCAGCCGATGGGACAGGGGGTATTCACCCCTCCACTTT | CASSRWDRGYSPLHF
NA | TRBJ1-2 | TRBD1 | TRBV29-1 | TGCAGCGTTAGAGGGACCCGGGACAGATATGGCTACACCTTC | CSVRGTRDRYGYTF
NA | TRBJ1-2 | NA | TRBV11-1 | TGTGCCAGCAGCTTAGGTGGGACACTCTATGGCTACACCTTC | CASSLGGTLYGYTF
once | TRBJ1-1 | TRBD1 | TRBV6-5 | TGTGCCAGCATGGTACAGGGGGCTAACACTGAAGCTTTCTTT | CASMVQGANTEAFF
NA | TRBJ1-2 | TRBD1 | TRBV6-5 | TGTGCCAGCAGCCTCTTCGGGACAGCAGACTATGGCTACACCTTC | CASSLFGTADYGYTF
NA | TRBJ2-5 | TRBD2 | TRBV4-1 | TGCGCCAGCAGCCACCCGACGGGAGGGGGGATTCAAGAGACCCAGTACTTC | CASSHPTGGGIQETQYF
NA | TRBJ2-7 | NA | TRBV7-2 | TGTGCCAGCAGCTTACTGCAGCGGACCTACGAGCAGTACTTC | CASSLLQRTYEQYF
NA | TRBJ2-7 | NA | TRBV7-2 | TGTGCCAGCAGCTTTTTTGGGGGGTTAAACGAGCAGTACTTC | CASSFFGGLNEQYF
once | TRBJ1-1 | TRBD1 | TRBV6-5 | TGTGCCAGCAGTAGACAGGGCCTTGGGGCTGAAGCTTTCTTT | CASSRQGLGAEAFF
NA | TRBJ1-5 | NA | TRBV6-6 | TGTGCCAGCACTCTACAGGGCATAAATCAGCCCCAGCATTTT | CASTLQGINQPQHF
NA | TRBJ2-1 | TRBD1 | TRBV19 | TGTGCCAGTAGTTCTACCGGGACAGGGTTTTGGGATGAGCAGTTCTTC | CASSSTGTGFWDEQFF
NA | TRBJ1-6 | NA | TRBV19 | TGTGCCAGTAGTATAGGGGGCCTCCTGGGCTCCTATAATTCACCCCTCCACTTT | CASSIGGLLGSYNSPLHF
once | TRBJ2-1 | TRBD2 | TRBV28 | TGTGCCAGCAGTTTGACTAGCGGAGGGAATGAGCAGTTCTTC | CASSLTSGGNEQFF
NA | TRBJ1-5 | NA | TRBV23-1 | TGCGCCAGCAGACAATTCACCCAAGGTTCTAGCAATCAGCCCCAGCATTTT | CASRQFTQGSSNQPQHF
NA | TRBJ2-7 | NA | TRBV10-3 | TGTGCCATCAGTGAGTCGAAGGGCGACAGCTACGAGCAGTACTTC | CAISESKGDSYEQYF
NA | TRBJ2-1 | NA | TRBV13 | TGTGCCAGCAGCTTAAGTCGCTTTCTCTACAATGAGCAGTTCTTC | CASSLSRFLYNEQFF
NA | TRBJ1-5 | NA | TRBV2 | TGTGCCAGCAGGGGGGACGGGAAGAATCAGCCCCAGCATTTT | CASRGDGKNQPQHF
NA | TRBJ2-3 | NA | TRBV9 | TGTGCCAGCAGCTCTAGAGGAGGGGATAGCACAGATACGCAGTATTTT | CASSSRGGDSTDTQYF
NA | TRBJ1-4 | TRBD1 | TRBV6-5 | TGTGCCAGCAGTTGGACAGGTGCAACTAATGAAAAACTGTTTTTT | CASSWTGATNEKLFF
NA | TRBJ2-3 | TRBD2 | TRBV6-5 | TGTGCCAGCAGTTACTTAGCGGGAACTTTAGATACGCAGTATTTT | CASSYLAGTLDTQYF
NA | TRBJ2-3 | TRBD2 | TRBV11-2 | TGTGCCAGCAGCCTAATAGCGGGAGGTAACACAGATACGCAGTATTTT | CASSLIAGGNTDTQYF
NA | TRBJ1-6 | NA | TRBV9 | TGTGCCAGCAGCGTAGAGGGGGTCGACTATAATTCACCCCTCCACTTT | CASSVEGVDYNSPLHF
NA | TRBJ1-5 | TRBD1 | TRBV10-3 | TGTGCCATCACCCCGGACAGGTATCAGCCCCAGCATTTT | CAITPDRYQPQHF
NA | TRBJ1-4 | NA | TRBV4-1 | TGCGCCAGCGGTTTTGAGGCATCGTCGATGGTGTTTTTT | CASGFEASSMVFF
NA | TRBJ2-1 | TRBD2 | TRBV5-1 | TGCGCCAGCAGCTCGACAGGGCTAGCGGGAGGCCCCAATGAGCAGTTCTTC | CASSSTGLAGGPNEQFF
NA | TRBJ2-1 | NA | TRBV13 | TGTGCCAGCAGCTTAGGGGTTCCCCCGGAGCAGTTCTTC | CASSLGVPPEQFF
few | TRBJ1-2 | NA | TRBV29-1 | TGCAGCGTTGAAAACGGCGGGGGGGATGGCTACACCTTC | CSVENGGGDGYTF
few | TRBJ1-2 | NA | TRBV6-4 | TGTGCCAGCAGTGACTCAGGGAACTATGGCTACACCTTC | CASSDSGNYGYTF
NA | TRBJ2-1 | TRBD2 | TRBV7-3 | TGTGCCAGCAGCTTAGAGGTGCTAGCGGGAGGCAATGAGCAGTTCTTC | CASSLEVLAGGNEQFF